Each of the 21 T cell receptor beta chains below was sequenced from the same sample in a study of blood T cell repertoires in COVID-19. Data came from immunoSEQ multiplex PCR; TCRdb stores just in-frame clones and leaves some out. The repertoire includes about 120,000 clones, 90% of them detected once, and approximately 3.9% sits in the top ten. Sequencing was done on a sample of peripheral blood. The receptors originated from a woman in her fifties or sixties with COVID-19, enrolled during active disease.

The chain uses TRBV6-2 or TRBV6-3 and TRBJ1-2; D unclear. Germline V CDR1 and CDR2: MNHEY, SVGEGT. V was cut by 0 bases and J by 4 bases, with 12 bases left in between. CDR3 length: 15 residues. This chain's CDR3 is CASSYSTGVSYGYTF. The CDR3 DNA sequence: TGTGCCAGCAGTTACTCGACGGGAGTCTCCTATGGCTACACCTTC.

The chain combines TRBV28 with TRBJ1-3; unclear D gene. V was trimmed by 3 bases and J by 0 bases, leaving 3 bases between them. Germline V gene sequence: CDR1 MDHEN, CDR2 SYDVKM. The CDR3 sequence is 13 residues long. The CDR3 nucleotides read TGTGCCAGCAGTTTTTACTCTGGAAACACCATATATTTT. It translates to CASSFYSGNTIYF.

This clone was seen more than once but under ten times. CDR3 sequence: CASSPIGGNMNTEAFF. The CDR3 DNA is TGTGCCAGCAGCCCAATAGGGGGCAACATGAACACTGAAGCTTTCTTT. This chain uses TRBV7-3 with TRBJ1-1; 7 bases line up with TRBD1. Germline CDR1 SGHTA, CDR2 FQGTGA. With V trimmed by 5 bases and J by 0 bases, 9 bases remained unmatched. The CDR3 loop spans 16 amino acids.

Of note for this clone: Germline is not matched at one junction end, which may reflect a read error. V usage is TRBV5-4 and J usage is TRBJ1-4; possibly TRBD1 for D (5 bases). Germline V gene data show CDR1 as SGHNT and CDR2 as YYREEE (reference sequence). CDR3 size: 14 residues. The CDR3 reads CASSLEGQDEKLFF. The CDR3 DNA reads as TGTGCCAGCAGTTTGGAGGGGCAAGATGAAAAACTGTTTTTT.

The V and J genes are TRBV2 and TRBJ1-5; TRBD1 might be the D (6 bases). Germline V CDR1 and CDR2: SNHLY, FYNNEI. Deletions cut 3 bases from V and 6 bases from J, with 15 bases between. The CDR3 covers 15 residues. The CDR3 protein is CASSEGRGGGQPQHF. Written as DNA, the CDR3 is TGTGCCAGCAGTGAGGGCAGGGGCGGGGGTCAGCCCCAGCATTTT.

This clone was picked up a small number of times. This rearrangement joins TRBV3-1 (or the pseudogene TRBV3-2) to TRBJ2-6; 9 nucleotides match TRBD2. This CDR3 contains 18 residues. The junction had 6 bases not matched to a gene; V was cut back by 3 bases and J by 0 bases. The germline gives CDR1 LGHDT, CDR2 YNNKEL (reference sequence). CDR3 loop: CASSQLAGLSSGANVLTF. Here the CDR3 DNA reads TGTGCCAGCAGCCAGCTAGCGGGGCTGAGCTCTGGGGCCAACGTCCTGACTTTC.

This chain links TRBV7-2 with TRBJ1-2, with TRBD1 identical over 9 bases. The CDR3 is made up of 15 amino acids. V lost 5 bases to trimming and J lost 5 bases; unmatched junction nucleotides: 9. The V gene's germline CDR1 is SGHTA and CDR2 FQGNSA. The CDR3 DNA sequence: TGTGCCAGCAGCACACAGGGGGCTGTTTGGTATGGCTACACCTTC. Translation: CASSTQGAVWYGYTF. The full variable domain, its missing parts supplied by reference TRBV7-2 and TRBJ1-2, is GAGVSQSPSNKVTEKGKDVELRCDPISGHTALYWYRQSLGQGLEFLIYFQGNSAPDKSGLPSDRFSAERTGGSVSTLTIQRTQQEDSAVYLCASSTQGAVWYGYTFGSGTRLTVV.

The rearrangement uses TRBV5-1 and TRBJ2-1; 7 bases line up with TRBD1. The V gene's germline CDR1 is SGHRS and CDR2 YFSETQ. The V gene end was trimmed by 3 bases and the J gene end by 5 bases; junction bases not matched to a gene: 17. The CDR3 has 18 residues. CDR3: CASSWNTLTGKLDNEQFF. The CDR3 coding sequence is TGCGCCAGCAGCTGGAATACCTTGACAGGGAAATTGGACAATGAGCAGTTCTTC.

This clone was detected only once. The J gene is TRBJ2-1, the V gene TRBV10-2; the match to TRBD2 covers 8 bases. CDR3 size: 15 residues. Trimming removed 2 bases from V and 3 bases from J; junction bases left unmatched: 3. Germline-derived CDR1 and CDR2 are WSHSY and SAAADI. The CDR3 sequence is CASSEGTRVYNEQFF. DNA for the CDR3: TGCGCCAGCAGTGAGGGGACTAGGGTCTACAATGAGCAGTTCTTC.

CDR3 protein: CASSLSRKPNTEAFF. The CDR3 bases are TGTGCCAGCAGTTTATCGCGGAAGCCTAACACTGAAGCTTTCTTT. The chain links TRBV27 to TRBJ1-1; no clear D. This CDR3 contains 15 residues. The V end lost 0 bases, the J end lost 2 bases, and 10 bases lay between the germline ends. Germline-derived CDR1 and CDR2 are MNHEY and SMNVEV (reference sequence).

This chain links TRBV2 with TRBJ2-7; D is perhaps TRBD2 (6 bases). Trimming removed 6 bases from V and 7 bases from J, with 13 bases in between. The V gene's germline CDR1 is SNHLY and CDR2 FYNNEI. CDR3 length: 12 amino acids. This chain's CDR3 is CASRAGAGEQYF. CDR3 in DNA: TGTGCCAGCAGGGCAGGCGCGGGGGAGCAGTACTTC.

This chain connects TRBV6-5 to TRBJ1-2; no clear D gene. Germline-derived CDR1 and CDR2 are MNHEY and SVGAGI. The CDR3 is made up of 15 amino acids. V was cut by 6 bases and J by 2 bases, with 16 bases left in between. For the CDR3, the DNA is TGTGCCAGCAGCCCGCGGGAGGTCCCAAACTATGGCTACACCTTC. This sequence encodes CASSPREVPNYGYTF.

This clone was detected a few times. This chain connects TRBV6-5 to TRBJ2-2, with a tentative D call TRBD1 (6 bases). Per the germline V gene, CDR1 is MNHEY and CDR2 is SVGAGI. V was shortened by 6 bases and J by 5 bases, with 13 bases between the two germline ends. The CDR3 contains 14 residues. CDR3 sequence: CASRPQGRTGELFF. CDR3 nucleotide sequence: TGTGCCAGCAGACCCCAGGGGAGAACCGGGGAGCTGTTTTTT.

This chain joins TRBV5-6 and TRBJ1-2; 8 positions agree with TRBD1. Trimming took 6 bases from V and 0 from J; bases not matched to a gene: 7. The CDR3 totals 15 residues. In germline, CDR1 is SGHDT, CDR2 YYEEEE. The CDR3 sequence is CASKATGVTNYGYTF. The CDR3 DNA reads as TGTGCCAGCAAGGCGACAGGGGTTACTAACTATGGCTACACCTTC.

The chain couples TRBV6-5 to TRBJ2-4; the match to TRBD1 covers 7 bases. The CDR3 runs to 16 residues. Germline CDR1 MNHEY, CDR2 SVGAGI. After removal of 0 bases from V and 0 bases from J, the junction contained 2 bases not matched to a gene. As DNA, the CDR3 is TGTGCCAGCAGTTACTCCCGGACAGGAGCCAAAAACATTCAGTACTTC. It is translated as CASSYSRTGAKNIQYF.

The chain recombines TRBV4-1 with TRBJ1-4; 7 nucleotides match TRBD1. Per germline, CDR1 MGHRA and CDR2 YSYEKL. The CDR3 totals 13 residues. Trimming removed 0 bases from V and 11 bases from J; junction bases left unmatched: 3. CDR3 residues: CASSQDRQGKLFF. In DNA form, the CDR3 reads TGCGCCAGCAGCCAAGATAGACAGGGTAAACTGTTTTTT.

V is TRBV7-3 and J is TRBJ2-5; no clear D. The CDR3 consists of 13 residues. Germline V lookup: CDR1 SGHTA, CDR2 FQGTGA. Trimming removed 6 bases from V and 4 bases from J, with 12 bases in between. The CDR3 DNA sequence: TGTGCCAGCAGTCTGTTCGGTCCAGAGACCCAGTACTTC. As protein: CASSLFGPETQYF.

The gene calls are TRBV4-3 and TRBJ1-6; no reliable D call. Per germline, CDR1 LGHNA and CDR2 YSLEER. The CDR3 runs 16 residues. Between the trimmed V and J ends, which lost 0 bases and 7 bases, there was a span of 13 bases. The CDR3 region has the DNA TGCGCCAGCAGCCAAGAACGATACAGTCGGAATTCACCCCTCCACTTT. This gives the protein CASSQERYSRNSPLHF.

The chain has TRBV7-9 and TRBJ1-2; 7 bases are shared with TRBD1. CDR3 length: 13 amino acids. With 5 bases clipped from V and 2 bases from J, the junction kept 2 bases outside the gene matches. From germline, CDR1 is SEHNR and CDR2 FQNEAQ (reference sequence). This CDR3 reads CASSKTGNYGYTF. The CDR3 DNA follows: TGTGCCAGCAGCAAGACAGGGAACTATGGCTACACCTTC.

This clone occurred once. DNA of the CDR3: TGTGCCAGCAGCCAAGTCGAACGAACCGGGACAGGGGGAGGCAATCAGCCCCAGCATTTT. Encoded protein: CASSQVERTGTGGGNQPQHF. The chain uses TRBV4-2 and TRBJ1-5, with 11 bases aligning to TRBD1. V shed 1 base and J 2 bases; nucleotides not matched to a gene: 13. This CDR3 comprises 20 residues. From germline, CDR1 is LGHNA and CDR2 YNFKEQ.

The V call is TRBV4-3, the J call TRBJ2-5; 9 bases map to TRBD2. The germline CDR1 and CDR2 sequences are LGHNA and YSLEER. CDR3 size: 15 residues. V shed 0 bases, J shed 1 base, and the junction held 0 bases outside the gene matches. The CDR3 reads CASSQERGGQETQYF. The CDR3 DNA is TGCGCCAGCAGCCAAGAGCGGGGGGGCCAAGAGACCCAGTACTTC.